This T cell receptor (beta chain) derives from a study of shared clonotypes between healthy human individuals. Study context: Per-donor plates numbered three CD4 naive, three CD4 memory, two CD8 naive and one CD8 memory.

The CDR3 covers 14 residues. Germline CDR1 is MDHEN and CDR2 is SYDVKM. Trimming removed 7 bases from V and 5 bases from J; junction bases left unmatched: 10. Study observations and caveats: An effect of sequencing depth on clonotype sharing among donors was expected.

TCRdb keeps only in-frame clones here, not all; method: immunoSEQ multiplex PCR. The sample holds hundreds of thousands of clones, about 74% seen once. Details on this clone: The antigen remains unidentified.

Sequencing input: memory CD4+ T cells sorted from blood. Subset indicated: CD45RA-negative fraction. This chain links TRBV28 with TRBJ2-7; TRBD1 aligns across 8 bases. This sequence originates from a woman aged 25 to 45 in good health. CDR3: CASIIGQGADEQYF. DNA of the CDR3: TGTGCCAGCATCATCGGACAGGGAGCCGACGAGCAGTACTTC.